This entry describes one T cell receptor (beta chain). The antigen is not known. Other DNA sequences within the sample encode an identical CDR3. The data were obtained in a study of shared clonotypes between healthy human individuals. Study outcomes and limitations: In general, naive subsets displayed greater estimated richness than memory subsets did.

Replicate sorted-subset PCRs were loaded with 150 to 250 ng DNA, 29,000 or so T cell genomes. TCRdb's copy holds only in-frame clones and misses some; the assay was immunoSEQ multiplex PCR. The table has some 2.1 million clones, roughly 96% seen once; the top ten hold around 0.13%. Trimming took off 2 bases at V and 0 bases at J, with 8 bases between the two ends. The CDR3 length is 14 residues. In germline, CDR1 is SGHDT, CDR2 YYEEEE. V and J are TRBV5-6 and TRBJ1-2; no clear D gene. Sequenced material: naive CD4+ T cells sorted from blood. The sample's subset: CD45RA+ positively selected. The TCR sequence derives from a man between 18 and 29 years old in good health. CDR3 nucleotide sequence: TGTGCCAGCAGCTTACCGGGTGCTAACTATGGCTACACCTTC. Translated: CASSLPGANYGYTF.